Below, 12 T cell receptor beta chains from the same sample are listed, as sequenced in a study of shared clonotypes between healthy human individuals. As defined, naive CD8 cells were CD45RO-negative and positively selected for CCR7, with terminally differentiated effector memory CD45RA+ cells excluded. Assay: immunoSEQ multiplex PCR; the TCRdb copy retains only in-frame clones and omits some. The data hold hundreds of thousands of clones, with 80% to 95% observed a single time. The sequenced sample was naive CD8+ T cells sorted from blood. The receptors derive from a man between 25 and 39 years old in good health.

This chain links TRBV7-2 with TRBJ2-1, with D unresolved. Germline CDR1 reads SGHTA; CDR2 reads FQGNSA. V lost 0 bases and J 16 bases, leaving 16 bases between the germline ends. There are 13 residues in the CDR3. CDR3 bases: TGTGCCAGCAGCTTAGCGGCGACACAGCTCAGCTTCTTC. Its protein product is CASSLAATQLSFF. Looking up the rest from reference TRBV7-2 and TRBJ2-1 gives the full variable domain: GAGVSQSPSNKVTEKGKDVELRCDPISGHTALYWYRQSLGQGLEFLIYFQGNSAPDKSGLPSDRFSAERTGGSVSTLTIQRTQQEDSAVYLCASSLAATQLSFFGPGTRLTVL.

Regarding this clone: The sample holds other DNA sequences that translate to the same CDR3. The gene calls are TRBV7-9 and TRBJ2-3; D gene uncertain. The V gene lost 1 base and the J gene lost 1 base, with 9 bases spanning the gap. The CDR3 totals 15 residues. Germline loops: CDR1 SEHNR, CDR2 FQNEAQ (reference sequence). The CDR3 coding sequence is TGTGCCAGCAGCTTAGTGCAGTCTGGCACAGATACGCAGTATTTT. Protein: CASSLVQSGTDTQYF.

About this clone: This sample also contains other DNA sequences that code for the same CDR3. This chain joins TRBV7-9 and TRBJ2-7; D unresolved. The CDR3 loop spans 14 amino acids. V was cut by 1 base and J by 0 bases, with 7 bases left in between. CDR1 is SEHNR and CDR2 is FQNEAQ in the germline V gene (reference sequence). CDR3 DNA sequence: TGTGCCAGCAGCTTAGTCGTAAGCTCCTACGAGCAGTACTTC. It yields the protein CASSLVVSSYEQYF.

The chain carries TRBV18 and TRBJ2-7; TRBD2 matches 13 bases. Germline CDR1 is KGHSH and CDR2 is LQKENI. Unmatched junction bases numbered 4, after V lost 3 bases and J lost 5 bases. This CDR3 comprises 15 residues. In nucleotides, the CDR3 is TGTGCCAGCTCACCTTGGACTAGCGGGAGAAACGAGCAGTACTTC. Residues: CASSPWTSGRNEQYF.

The gene calls are TRBV7-8 and TRBJ1-5; perhaps TRBD1 as D (5 bases). Germline CDR1 is SGHVS and CDR2 is FQNEAQ. The CDR3 spans 14 residues. Trimming stripped 5 bases from V and 6 bases from J, with 14 bases between. In nucleotides, the CDR3 is TGTGCCAGCAGCACGACAGTTAAGAGTCAGCCCCAGCATTTT. This gives the protein CASSTTVKSQPQHF.

In DNA, the CDR3 is TGTGCCAGCAGTGAGACGGGGAGCCCCTACAATGAGCAGTTCTTC. Protein: CASSETGSPYNEQFF. This chain uses TRBV2 with TRBJ2-1, with a tentative D call TRBD2 (5 bases). CDR1 is SNHLY, CDR2 FYNNEI, per germline. V was trimmed by 3 bases and J by 2 bases, leaving 11 bases between them. The CDR3 length is 15 residues.

The chain couples TRBV28 to TRBJ2-7; D not resolved. CDR3 length: 17 amino acids. Between the trimmed V and J ends, which lost 3 bases and 0 bases, there was a span of 18 bases. Germline V gene sequence: CDR1 MDHEN, CDR2 SYDVKM. CDR3 nucleotide sequence: TGTGCCAGCAGTTTCCGGAATGTGGGATACAGCTCCTACGAGCAGTACTTC. Amino acid sequence: CASSFRNVGYSSYEQYF. Looking up the rest from reference TRBV28 and TRBJ2-7 gives the full variable domain: DVKVTQSSRYLVKRTGEKVFLECVQDMDHENMFWYRQDPGLGLRLIYFSYDVKMKEKGDIPEGYSVSREKKERFSLILESASTNQTSMYLCASSFRNVGYSSYEQYFGPGTRLTVT.

The chain couples TRBV15 to TRBJ2-2; D might be TRBD1 (6 bases). V was shortened by 5 bases and J by 6 bases, with 22 bases between the two germline ends. Per the germline V gene, CDR1 is LNHNV and CDR2 is YYDKDF (reference sequence). The CDR3 is 17 amino acids. The CDR3 bases are TGTGCCACCAGCCGTGCCGCGACAGGCATTTTACCCGGGGAGCTGTTTTTT. This sequence encodes CATSRAATGILPGELFF. The full variable domain, rest sourced from reference TRBV15 and TRBJ2-2, is DAMVIQNPRYQVTQFGKPVTLSCSQTLNHNVMYWYQQKSSQAPKLLFHYYDKDFNNEADTPDNFQSRRPNTSFCFLDIRSPGLGDTAMYLCATSRAATGILPGELFFGEGSRLTVL.

This clone occurred once. V gene TRBV7-9 combines with J gene TRBJ2-7; a possible D gene is TRBD1 (6 bases). The CDR3 length is 17 residues. The ends were cut back, 1 base at V and 5 bases at J, with 21 bases in the middle. The V gene's germline CDR1 is SEHNR and CDR2 FQNEAQ (reference sequence). CDR3 in amino acids: CASSLDRVGDPTHEQYF. The CDR3 nucleotides are TGTGCCAGCAGCTTAGACAGGGTGGGAGACCCAACCCACGAGCAGTACTTC.

The chain employs TRBV5-4 and TRBJ2-2, with D uncertain. The CDR3 is 15 amino acids. V was shortened by 1 base and J by 4 bases, with 11 bases between the two germline ends. Germline CDR1 SGHNT, CDR2 YYREEE (reference sequence). CDR3 DNA sequence: TGTGCCAGCAGCTTGCCTAGTACGACCACCGGGGAGCTGTTTTTT. Translation gives CASSLPSTTTGELFF.

The V call is TRBV28, the J call TRBJ2-2; maybe TRBD2 (6 bases). V was clipped by 4 bases and J by 6 bases, with 24 bases between them. This CDR3 has 18 amino acids. Germline lookup yields CDR1 MDHEN and CDR2 SYDVKM. This CDR3 is CASSSAGLGAGSAGELFF. CDR3 DNA sequence: TGTGCCAGCAGTTCTGCGGGCTTAGGGGCGGGGTCCGCCGGGGAGCTGTTTTTT.

The V call is TRBV28, the J call TRBJ2-3, with 8 positions matching TRBD2. With V trimmed by 8 bases and J by 3 bases, 4 bases remained unmatched. From germline, CDR1 is MDHEN and CDR2 SYDVKM. The CDR3 is made up of 13 amino acids. CDR3 loop: CASLREGTDTQYF. CDR3 bases: TGTGCCAGCCTCCGGGAGGGAACAGATACGCAGTATTTT.